In this sample, the clone carrying this T cell receptor (beta chain) turned up once. Antigen: not known. It was across several immunoSEQ plates that each subset's genomic DNA was evenly split. Produced via immunoSEQ multiplex PCR; TCRdb's table is partial and in-frame only. This table has 630,000 or so clones, 95% to 98% appearing once. Terminally differentiated effector memory CD45RA+ cells were left out of the naive CD8 fraction, which was CD45RO-negative and positively selected for CCR7. Every donor, a Caucasian adult, lived in Nashville, Tennessee. This entry belongs to a study of shared clonotypes between healthy human individuals. Whole-study results and caveats: The sharing of 4.5% to 5% of naive CD4 clonotypes was seen across several donors. Generation probabilities were higher for clonotypes shared across all four sorted-subset donors than for unshared ones.

From germline, CDR1 is PRHDT and CDR2 FYEKMQ (reference sequence). Trimming left V 5 bases short and J 0 bases short, with 20 bases between. This CDR3 comprises 18 residues. The sequenced sample was naive CD8+ T cells sorted from blood. V usage is TRBV13 and J usage is TRBJ2-4; either TRBD1 or TRBD2 may fit D (6 bases each). The TCR comes from a man aged 25 to 40 in good health. CDR3 sequence reads: CASSRGPGRGQAKNIQYF. DNA for the CDR3: TGTGCCAGCAGCCGCGGACCGGGACGGGGGCAAGCCAAAAACATTCAGTACTTC.